This T cell receptor beta chain derives from a study of blood T cell repertoires in COVID-19. Study-level background: From the United States, Italy and Spain came samples of acute and convalescent COVID-19. In each case, the material was cDNA or gDNA derived from T cells, B-cell-depleted T cells, or PBMCs.

The J segment lost 3 bases and the V segment lost 3 bases, leaving 5 bases of the junction unmatched. The germline V gene has CDR1 SGHDT and CDR2 YYEEEE. CDR3 length: 14 amino acids. In the original workflow: Amplified reference gene primers provided the basis for estimating nucleated cell counts. TCRdb's copy holds only in-frame clones and misses some; the assay was immunoSEQ multiplex PCR. From that table come the V and J calls and clone size; the DNA was used to work out D and trimming. This table has approximately 300,000 clones, around 89% appearing once. This TCR was sampled from a woman aged 45 to 65 with COVID-19, enrolled during active disease. The sample was peripheral blood. The chain couples TRBV5-6 to TRBJ2-7, with 8 bases fitting TRBD1. CDR3 loop: CASSSWTGHYEQYF. CDR3 nucleotide sequence: TGTGCCAGCAGCTCCTGGACAGGGCACTACGAGCAGTACTTC.